A single sample is the source of the 9 T cell receptor beta chains below, sequenced in a study of T-cell memory formation after mild COVID-19. MiXCR was run by TCRdb on the 5' RACE reads, yielding one entry per CDR3 protein. The table includes more than 110,000 distinct CDR3 sequences, approximately 25% detected once. Sequenced sample: PBMCs or a T cell subset sorted from them (not recorded which). The receptors come from an adult woman who had mild COVID-19 (a few samples of this study predate the infection). Cell type and time point are not known.

In its sample, this clonotype was seen a few times. This chain joins TRBV6-5 and TRBJ2-7, with 7 bases aligning to TRBD2. Losses at the gene ends were 4 bases for V and 0 bases for J; bases not matched to a gene: 3. CDR3 length: 14 residues. CDR1 is MNHEY and CDR2 is SVGAGI in the germline V gene. The CDR3 bases are TGTGCCAGCAGTTTTCAGCGGGGCTCCTACGAGCAGTACTTC. It is translated as CASSFQRGSYEQYF.

This clonotype was detected only a few times. V usage is TRBV29-1 and J usage is TRBJ2-3; D unclear. Per the germline V gene, CDR1 is SQVTM and CDR2 is ANQGSEA. V was cut by 2 bases and J by 2 bases, with 8 bases left in between. CDR3 length equals 13 residues. Here the CDR3 reads CSVESGLTDTQYF. The CDR3 DNA reads as TGCAGCGTTGAATCCGGCCTCACAGATACGCAGTATTTT.

This sequence joins TRBV18 and TRBJ2-1; D is perhaps TRBD1 or TRBD2 (5 bases each). V gave up 3 bases and J gave up 6 bases, with 12 bases separating them. Germline assignment: CDR1 KGHSH and CDR2 LQKENI. CDR3 length: 14 residues. CDR3 sequence reads: CASSPVGGSNEQFF. The CDR3 bases are TGTGCCAGCTCACCCGTTGGGGGTTCCAATGAGCAGTTCTTC. The whole variable domain, filled in from reference TRBV18 and TRBJ2-1, reads NAGVMQNPRHLVRRRGQEARLRCSPMKGHSHVYWYRQLPEEGLKFMVYLQKENIIDESGMPKERFSAEFPKEGPSILRIQQVVRGDSAAYFCASSPVGGSNEQFFGPGTRLTVL.

This clonotype has more than one count but fewer than ten. This chain links TRBV7-9 with TRBJ1-1, with D possibly TRBD1 on 6 matching bases. CDR1 is SEHNR, CDR2 FQNEAQ, per germline (reference sequence). The CDR3 has 15 residues. V lost 7 bases, J lost 2 bases, and 17 bases lay in between. Here the CDR3 DNA reads TGTGCCAGCACCCCCTGGGTGGGGGCCAACACTGAAGCTTTCTTT. It is translated as CASTPWVGANTEAFF.

This clonotype appeared many times. The V call is TRBV5-8, the J call TRBJ1-2; D remains ambiguous. This CDR3 is 11 amino acids long. Germline CDR1 is SGHTS and CDR2 is YDEGEE. The ends were cut back, 0 bases at V and 6 bases at J, with 3 bases in the middle. Here the CDR3 DNA reads TGTGCCAGCAGCTTGGGGAATGGCTACACCTTC. Translation gives CASSLGNGYTF.

This clonotype was counted a few times. The chain carries TRBV24-1 and TRBJ2-1; 14 bases align to TRBD2. Germline values: CDR1 KGHDR, CDR2 SFDVKD. The V and J ends lost 3 bases and 4 bases, in that order; junction bases with no gene match: 7. The CDR3 runs 18 residues. CDR3 loop: CATSDRLAGGPRYNEQFF. The CDR3 DNA is TGTGCCACCAGTGATAGACTAGCGGGAGGGCCGCGGTACAATGAGCAGTTCTTC.

This clonotype was observed many times. The CDR3 spells CASSLGTSGYNEQFF. The CDR3 region has the DNA TGTGCCAGCAGCTTGGGGACTAGCGGGTACAATGAGCAGTTCTTC. The rearrangement uses TRBV7-3 and TRBJ2-1; TRBD2 aligns across 12 bases. Looked up from germline, CDR1 is SGHTA and CDR2 is FQGTGA. V was clipped by 3 bases and J by 4 bases; unmatched bases: 1. The CDR3 consists of 15 residues.

This clonotype was counted a few times. CDR3 nucleotides: TGTGCCAGCAGCTCGGCTAGCGGGAGTGATGAGCAGTTCTTC. This translates into CASSSASGSDEQFF. The gene calls are TRBV9 and TRBJ2-1, with 10 bases identical to TRBD2. The CDR3 has 14 amino acids. The junction had 6 bases not matched to a gene; V was cut back by 4 bases and J by 8 bases. Germline CDR1 SGDLS, CDR2 YYNGEE.

V gene TRBV27 combines with J gene TRBJ2-7; weak D call: TRBD2 (6 bases). V shed 5 bases and J shed 5 bases, with 19 bases lying between them. CDR1 and CDR2 (germline): MNHEY, SMNVEV (reference sequence). This CDR3 is built from 15 residues. The CDR3 loop is CASSTGLSPADEQYF. CDR3 nucleotide sequence: TGTGCCAGCAGTACCGGACTATCCCCGGCAGACGAGCAGTACTTC.